The sequence of this TCR beta chain was determined in a study of blood T cell repertoires in COVID-19. Study as a whole: There were acute and convalescent COVID-19 samples, and they came from the United States, Italy and Spain. PBMCs, B-cell-depleted T cells, or T cells provided the cDNA or gDNA that made up the material.

V lost 3 bases to trimming and J lost 3 bases, with 14 bases between them. The CDR3 length is 15 residues. Germline V gene lookup returns CDR1 SGHRS and CDR2 YFSETQ. Repertoires were generated with immunoSEQ multiplex PCR, while TCRdb's copy carries only in-frame clones and drops some. The sample records some 270,000 clones, over 75% being singletons. This clonotype originated in a woman aged 70-85 years with acute or convalescent COVID-19. The sequencing sample was made of peripheral blood. The chain links TRBV5-1 to TRBJ2-3, with D unresolved. As DNA, the CDR3 is TGCGCCAGCAGCTCGATGGGCGAGCCGACAGATACGCAGTATTTT. Protein sequence: CASSSMGEPTDTQYF.